The rows below give T cell receptor beta chains drawn from one sample of a study of shared clonotypes between healthy human individuals. TCRdb keeps only in-frame clones here, not all; method: immunoSEQ multiplex PCR. The sample contains approximately 2,200,000 clones, 85% to 95% of which appear only once. Material: naive CD8+ T cells from PBMCs. All receptors derive from a man between 18 and 35 years old in good health. Some clones in this sample may be carry-over from other donors' samples. Each CDR3 is given with its conserved first and last residue.

v_call: TRBV9; j_call: TRBJ2-5; cdr3_aa: CASSGGIEETQYF
v_call: TRBV11-3; j_call: TRBJ2-2; cdr3_aa: CASSTPGFGTGELFF
v_call: TRBV29-1; j_call: .; cdr3_aa: CSVEGQGTYEQYF
v_call: TRBV27; j_call: TRBJ2-1; cdr3_aa: CASSLGSSVNEQFF
v_call: TRBV5-8; j_call: TRBJ2-3; cdr3_aa: CASINKWATDTQYF
v_call: TRBV19; j_call: TRBJ2-2; cdr3_aa: CASSIFGRELFF
v_call: TRBV9; j_call: TRBJ1-1; cdr3_aa: CASSGGDTSNTEAFF
v_call: TRBV6-6; j_call: TRBJ1-2; cdr3_aa: CASSYSDGSNYGYTF
v_call: TRBV29-1; j_call: TRBJ1-1; cdr3_aa: CSVKSGNTEAFF
v_call: TRBV7-8; j_call: TRBJ2-7; cdr3_aa: CASSPGTHYEQYF
v_call: TRBV27; j_call: TRBJ2-2; cdr3_aa: CASSLSGGASGELFF
v_call: TRBV29-1; j_call: TRBJ2-1; cdr3_aa: CSATLAGYFDEQFF
v_call: TRBV10-3; j_call: TRBJ2-7; cdr3_aa: CAISESRGIYSYEQYF
v_call: TRBV5-6; j_call: TRBJ2-4; cdr3_aa: CASSAAGAIQYF
v_call: TRBV25-1; j_call: TRBJ2-2; cdr3_aa: CASRDSQGGELFF
v_call: TRBV19; j_call: TRBJ2-5; cdr3_aa: CASSILLEETQYF
v_call: TRBV7-9; j_call: TRBJ2-1; cdr3_aa: CASSFSGAESNEQFF
v_call: TRBV18; j_call: TRBJ2-1; cdr3_aa: CASSLSAPSDISYNEQFF
v_call: TRBV10-1; j_call: TRBJ2-7; cdr3_aa: CASSESMDSGSRYYEQYF
v_call: TRBV27; j_call: TRBJ2-7; cdr3_aa: CASSYEDRGYEQYF
v_call: TRBV14; j_call: TRBJ2-1; cdr3_aa: CASSQDTGSEQFF
v_call: TRBV12-5; j_call: TRBJ2-1; cdr3_aa: CASGLGSVDEQFF
v_call: TRBV28; j_call: TRBJ2-7; cdr3_aa: CASSSRLAGAGDEQYF
v_call: TRBV7-9; j_call: TRBJ2-1; cdr3_aa: CASSSRLAGDMSSYNEQFF
v_call: TRBV7-8; j_call: TRBJ2-7; cdr3_aa: CASSGGGGATYEQYF
v_call: TRBV19; j_call: TRBJ2-7; cdr3_aa: CASSIGTGVDHEQYF
v_call: TRBV27; j_call: TRBJ2-7; cdr3_aa: CASSETGTGAYEQYF
v_call: TRBV7-2; j_call: TRBJ1-4; cdr3_aa: CASSSLSGQGPYNEKLFF
v_call: TRBV25-1; j_call: TRBJ2-7; cdr3_aa: CASSGVPYEQYF
v_call: TRBV10-3; j_call: TRBJ2-7; cdr3_aa: CAISEFRVAESSYEQYF
v_call: TRBV7-9; j_call: TRBJ1-1; cdr3_aa: CASSQRDSGTEAFF
v_call: TRBV15; j_call: TRBJ2-1; cdr3_aa: CATSRLRDNEQFF
v_call: TRBV27; j_call: TRBJ1-5; cdr3_aa: CASSPRLVYSNQPQHF
v_call: TRBV2; j_call: TRBJ2-5; cdr3_aa: CASSYTGGVGWETQYF
v_call: TRBV5-5; j_call: TRBJ1-2; cdr3_aa: CASSVGTGGFGYTF
v_call: TRBV7-9; j_call: TRBJ2-7; cdr3_aa: CASSPPGTLYEQYF
v_call: TRBV5-1; j_call: TRBJ2-3; cdr3_aa: CARTPFSMASGTDTQYF
v_call: TRBV6-5; j_call: TRBJ1-2; cdr3_aa: CASSYLPTGLEGGYTF
v_call: TRBV27; j_call: TRBJ1-2; cdr3_aa: CASSSRTANYTF
v_call: TRBV7-3; j_call: TRBJ2-5; cdr3_aa: CASSSTGTGRETQYF
v_call: TRBV11-2; j_call: TRBJ1-1; cdr3_aa: CASSWVGNEAFF
v_call: TRBV7-9; j_call: TRBJ2-3; cdr3_aa: CASSHVWEETRGDTQYF
v_call: TRBV4-1; j_call: TRBJ1-2; cdr3_aa: CASSQVTDRPNYGYTF
v_call: TRBV28; j_call: TRBJ2-5; cdr3_aa: CASSAGTNQETQYF